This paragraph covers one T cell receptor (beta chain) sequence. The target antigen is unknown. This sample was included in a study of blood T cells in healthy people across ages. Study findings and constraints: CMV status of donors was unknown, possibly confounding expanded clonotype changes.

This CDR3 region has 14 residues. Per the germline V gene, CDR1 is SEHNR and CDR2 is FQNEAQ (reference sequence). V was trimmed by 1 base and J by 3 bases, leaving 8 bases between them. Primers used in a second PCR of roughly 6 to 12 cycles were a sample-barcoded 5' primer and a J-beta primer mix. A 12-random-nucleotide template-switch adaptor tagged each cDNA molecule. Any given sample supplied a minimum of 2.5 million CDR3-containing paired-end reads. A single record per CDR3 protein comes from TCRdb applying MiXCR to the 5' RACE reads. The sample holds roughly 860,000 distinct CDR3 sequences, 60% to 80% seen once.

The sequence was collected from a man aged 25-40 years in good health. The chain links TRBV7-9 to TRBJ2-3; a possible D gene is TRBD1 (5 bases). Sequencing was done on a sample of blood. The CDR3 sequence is CASSLGQMTDTQYF. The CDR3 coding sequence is TGTGCCAGCAGCTTAGGACAGATGACAGATACGCAGTATTTT.